These 6 T cell receptor beta chains share one sample of origin, sequenced in a study of T-cell memory formation after mild COVID-19. TCRdb re-called the 5' RACE reads through MiXCR, storing one row per CDR3 protein. The data show 250,000 to 300,000 distinct CDR3 sequences, under 20% seen once. The sequencing sample was made of PBMCs or a T cell subset sorted from them (not recorded which). Receptors were obtained from a man younger than 35 who had mild COVID-19 (a few samples of this study predate the infection). Cell type and time point are not known.

The rearrangement links TRBV7-3 to TRBJ2-3; 7 bases agree with TRBD1. There are 15 residues in the CDR3. The V and J ends lost 5 bases and 1 base, in that order; junction bases with no gene match: 6. Germline V gives CDR1 SGHTA, CDR2 FQGTGA. The CDR3 DNA is TGTGCCAGCAGCCGGACAGGTTTACGCACAGATACGCAGTATTTT. Translation gives CASSRTGLRTDTQYF.

This clonotype has ten or more counts. The chain carries TRBV18 and TRBJ1-1; D remains ambiguous. Looked up from germline, CDR1 is KGHSH and CDR2 is LQKENI. Between the trimmed V and J ends, which lost 0 bases and 0 bases, there was a span of 8 bases. CDR3 length equals 15 residues. The CDR3 loop reads CASSPPLGLNTEAFF. The CDR3 bases are TGTGCCAGCTCACCACCCTTAGGGCTGAACACTGAAGCTTTCTTT. The complete variable domain, with remaining parts taken from reference TRBV18 and TRBJ1-1, reads NAGVMQNPRHLVRRRGQEARLRCSPMKGHSHVYWYRQLPEEGLKFMVYLQKENIIDESGMPKERFSAEFPKEGPSILRIQQVVRGDSAAYFCASSPPLGLNTEAFFGQGTRLTVV.

This clonotype occurred a few times. The V and J genes are TRBV11-2 and TRBJ2-1, with TRBD2 matching over 8 bases. Germline trimming cut 2 bases from V and 0 bases from J; bases unmatched to any gene: 3. There are 16 residues in the CDR3. Per the germline V gene, CDR1 is SGHAT and CDR2 is FQNNGV. The CDR3 DNA reads as TGTGCCAGCAGCTTAATAGCGGGGAGCTCCTACAATGAGCAGTTCTTC. Protein: CASSLIAGSSYNEQFF.

The chain combines TRBV7-9 with TRBJ1-1, with D perhaps matching TRBD1 (5 bases). Germline CDR1 and CDR2: SEHNR and FQNEAQ (reference sequence). Trimming took 3 bases from V and 10 from J, leaving 12 bases between them. CDR3 size: 12 residues. CDR3 in amino acids: CASSLWGEPAFF. CDR3 DNA: TGTGCCAGCAGCTTGTGGGGGGAACCAGCTTTCTTT.

This sequence joins TRBV7-9 and TRBJ1-1; no firm D call. The V gene lost 2 bases and the J gene lost 8 bases, with 9 bases spanning the gap. CDR1 is SEHNR, CDR2 FQNEAQ, per germline (reference sequence). This CDR3 comprises 12 residues. The CDR3 sequence is CASSLSPLEAFF. As DNA, the CDR3 is TGTGCCAGCAGCTTATCTCCTTTAGAAGCTTTCTTT.

Here the CDR3 reads CASSWGSGQAVTGELFF. The CDR3, as DNA: TGCGCCAGCAGCTGGGGGAGTGGACAGGCGGTCACCGGGGAGCTGTTTTTT. The chain is built from TRBV5-1 and TRBJ2-2; TRBD1 matches at 7 bases. Germline CDR1 is SGHRS and CDR2 is YFSETQ. The CDR3 sequence is 17 residues long. Trimming removed 3 bases from V and 4 bases from J; junction bases left unmatched: 12.